The 18 T cell receptor beta chains reported below all come from one sample, sequenced in a study of OX40 agonist ivuxolimab in advanced cancers. Clones were sequenced by immunoSEQ multiplex PCR, and TCRdb holds only the in-frame ones, with some missing. The sample consists of 65,000 or so clones, approximately 80% of them appearing once. The source was CD4+ or CD8+ T cells sorted from blood, collected in a trial of the OX40 agonist ivuxolimab. These receptors came from an adult with an advanced solid tumor such as melanoma, head and neck, liver or kidney cancer.

The rearrangement joins TRBV27 to TRBJ2-1; D perhaps matches TRBD2 (6 bases). The germline CDR1 and CDR2 sequences are MNHEY and SMNVEV (reference sequence). With 1 base removed from V and 6 bases from J, the gap between germline ends came to 22 bases. This CDR3 contains 18 residues. CDR3 sequence (DNA): TGTGCCAGCAGTTTATATAATGCTGGGAGGCATGCTCCCAATGAGCAGTTCTTC. This gives the protein CASSLYNAGRHAPNEQFF.

The chain uses TRBV7-3 and TRBJ2-3; D gene unclear. The CDR3 length is 13 residues. CDR1 SGHTA and CDR2 FQGTGA come from the germline V gene. Trimming removed 1 base at V and 5 bases at J, with 7 bases between. The CDR3 spells CASSLNPRDTQYF. The CDR3 bases are TGTGCCAGCAGCTTAAATCCTCGAGATACGCAGTATTTT.

The rearrangement uses TRBV6-1 and TRBJ2-3; a weak D match, TRBD1 (6 bases). V lost 2 bases, J lost 5 bases, and 17 bases lay in between. This CDR3 contains 16 residues. CDR1 and CDR2 from the germline V gene are MNHNS and SASEGT. The CDR3: CASSETGTLLGDTQYF. CDR3 nucleotides: TGTGCCAGCAGTGAAACCGGGACACTCTTGGGAGATACGCAGTATTTT.

Only one count was recorded for this clone. The chain couples TRBV19 to TRBJ1-5; 7 bases map to TRBD1. This CDR3 is built from 15 residues. CDR1 and CDR2 from the germline V gene are LNHDA and SQIVND (reference sequence). V shed 2 bases and J 5 bases; nucleotides not matched to a gene: 6. CDR3 DNA: TGTGCCAGTAGTATACGAGGGGGCTGGGATCAGCCCCAGCATTTT. Its translation is CASSIRGGWDQPQHF.

This chain connects TRBV5-1 to TRBJ2-5; a possible D gene is TRBD1 (5 bases). The CDR3 spans 17 residues. V lost 1 base, J lost 0 bases, and 16 bases lay in between. Germline CDR1 SGHRS, CDR2 YFSETQ. The CDR3 bases are TGCGCCAGCAGCTTGCGCGGAGATACAGGCTACCAAGAGACCCAGTACTTC. Amino acids: CASSLRGDTGYQETQYF.

The CDR3 DNA is TGTGCCAGCAGCATCTCCGGGACCCACCCTTTGGGGGAGCTGTTTTTT. Translating gives CASSISGTHPLGELFF. The chain carries TRBV9 and TRBJ2-2; either TRBD1 or TRBD2 may supply D (5 bases each). The V end lost 4 bases, the J end lost 8 bases, and 21 bases lay between the germline ends. This CDR3 spans 16 amino acids. Germline values: CDR1 SGDLS, CDR2 YYNGEE.

The chain combines TRBV5-4 with TRBJ2-3, with 7 bases lining up with TRBD1. The V segment lost 4 bases and the J segment 4 bases; nucleotides outside the gene matches: 6. The CDR3 covers 14 residues. The germline V gene encodes CDR1 SGHNT and CDR2 YYREEE (reference sequence). The CDR3: CASSLSTGPDTQYF. The CDR3 nucleotides read TGTGCCAGCAGCCTATCGACAGGGCCAGATACGCAGTATTTT.

The chain couples TRBV5-1 to TRBJ2-1; 9 bases line up with TRBD2. Trimming took 0 bases from V and 5 from J; bases not matched to a gene: 6. Germline V lookup: CDR1 SGHRS, CDR2 YFSETQ. CDR3 size: 16 residues. CDR3 nucleotides: TGCGCCAGCAGCTTGGTTGCGGGAGGGGACCACAATGAGCAGTTCTTC. Protein product: CASSLVAGGDHNEQFF.

This clone was recorded at least ten times. V gene TRBV6-4 combines with J gene TRBJ2-3; 10 nucleotides match TRBD1. This CDR3 has 15 amino acids. Germline-derived CDR1 and CDR2 are MRHNA and SNTAGT. V was pared by 2 bases and J by 1 base, with 0 bases of the junction left unmatched. The CDR3 protein is CASSDGTGGTDTQYF. CDR3 sequence (DNA): TGTGCCAGCAGTGACGGGACAGGGGGCACAGATACGCAGTATTTT.

The chain is built from TRBV5-1 and TRBJ2-3; D remains ambiguous. V shed 6 bases and J shed 3 bases, with 14 bases lying between them. The CDR3 has 14 amino acids. Germline CDR1 and CDR2: SGHRS and YFSETQ. The CDR3 DNA sequence: TGCGCCAGCAAAATAAGTTTGAAGACAGATACGCAGTATTTT. Translating gives CASKISLKTDTQYF.

V and J are TRBV6-1 and TRBJ2-2; D gene uncertain. This CDR3 is built from 16 residues. Germline V gene sequence: CDR1 MNHNS, CDR2 SASEGT. With 2 bases removed from V and 6 bases from J, the gap between germline ends came to 16 bases. This CDR3 is CASSERRHKPAGELFF. Here the CDR3 DNA reads TGTGCCAGCAGTGAACGTCGGCACAAGCCCGCCGGGGAGCTGTTTTTT.

The rearrangement links TRBV19 to TRBJ2-2; D is perhaps TRBD1 (6 bases). The length of the CDR3 is 16 residues. From germline, CDR1 is LNHDA and CDR2 SQIVND (reference sequence). Trimming pared 1 base from V and 0 bases from J, leaving 9 bases between. The DNA for the CDR3 is TGTGCCAGTAGTATAGGGACAGACACGAACACCGGGGAGCTGTTTTTT. It specifies CASSIGTDTNTGELFF. The full variable domain, with the rest looked up from reference TRBV19 and TRBJ2-2, is DGGITQSPKYLFRKEGQNVTLSCEQNLNHDAMYWYRQDPGQGLRLIYYSQIVNDFQKGDIAEGYSVSREKKESFPLTVTSAQKNPTAFYLCASSIGTDTNTGELFFGEGSRLTVL.

J is TRBJ2-5 and V is TRBV7-8; TRBD2 might be the D (6 bases). V dropped 6 bases and J dropped 6 bases, with 14 bases sitting between them. CDR3 length: 13 amino acids. CDR1 SGHVS and CDR2 FQNEAQ come from the germline V gene. The CDR3 DNA sequence: TGTGCCAGCAGTCCCGATCTAGCGCAGACCCAGTACTTC. Protein: CASSPDLAQTQYF.

This clone was picked up one time. The chain carries TRBV6-6 and TRBJ1-2; the match to TRBD1 covers 12 bases. The ends lost 11 bases at V and 7 bases at J; junction bases unmatched: 8. CDR3 size: 13 residues. Germline V gene data show CDR1 as MNHNY and CDR2 as SVGAGI (reference sequence). The CDR3 DNA is TGTGCCGGACTGGGACAGGGGGCCTTTGGCTACACCTTC. Encoded protein: CAGLGQGAFGYTF.

The chain couples TRBV19 to TRBJ2-5; D gene ambiguous. V was pared by 5 bases and J by 4 bases, with 17 bases between. This CDR3 is 15 amino acids long. The germline V gene encodes CDR1 LNHDA and CDR2 SQIVND (reference sequence). The CDR3 DNA reads TGTGCCAGTAGTCCCCCCAGTCTCGGTGGAGAGACCCAGTACTTC. Amino acids: CASSPPSLGGETQYF.

This chain uses TRBV29-1 with TRBJ2-5, with a tentative D call TRBD2 (6 bases). CDR1 and CDR2 from the germline V gene are SQVTM and ANQGSEA. The germline V and J ends were trimmed by 7 bases and 3 bases, with 9 bases remaining between them. There are 11 residues in the CDR3. This CDR3 is CSGGTEETQYF. The CDR3 DNA sequence: TGCAGCGGCGGGACCGAAGAGACCCAGTACTTC.

V gene TRBV27 combines with J gene TRBJ1-2, with D maybe TRBD1 (6 bases). V shed 6 bases and J shed 7 bases, with 18 bases lying between them. Germline V lookup: CDR1 MNHEY, CDR2 SMNVEV (reference sequence). The CDR3 loop spans 14 amino acids. CDR3 region: CASRMEGGRGGYTF. The CDR3 DNA follows: TGTGCCAGCAGAATGGAAGGGGGAAGGGGTGGCTACACCTTC.

The chain recombines TRBV2 with TRBJ1-6; tentatively, D is TRBD1 (6 bases). The CDR3 runs to 15 residues. CDR1 is SNHLY and CDR2 is FYNNEI in the germline V gene. Trimming removed 6 bases at V and 9 bases at J, with 18 bases between. CDR3 amino acids: CASRDYRDRGSPLHF. The DNA for the CDR3 is TGTGCCAGCAGGGACTACAGGGACCGTGGTTCACCCCTCCACTTT.